Each of the 8 T cell receptor beta chains below was sequenced from the same sample in a study of early T cells in non-severe SARS-CoV-2 infection. Via MiXCR, TCRdb re-called the 5' RACE reads, giving one row per CDR3 protein. The table lists about 99,000 distinct CDR3 sequences, over 15% of them singletons. Sequences were obtained from whole blood. The receptor set was obtained from an adult who was a healthcare worker with PCR-confirmed SARS-CoV-2 infection or an uninfected control (not recorded which).

This clonotype has a handful of counts. V and J are TRBV5-1 and TRBJ2-2; possibly TRBD1 for D (6 bases). The CDR3 is made up of 15 amino acids. CDR1 and CDR2 from the germline V gene are SGHRS and YFSETQ. V was shortened by 4 bases and J by 2 bases, with 12 bases between the two germline ends. In DNA, the CDR3 is TGCGCCAGCAGCGCCGGGACACATAACACCGGGGAGCTGTTTTTT. Translation gives CASSAGTHNTGELFF.

The rearrangement uses TRBV9 and TRBJ1-1; D gene ambiguous. V gave up 0 bases and J gave up 1 base, with 4 bases separating them. The CDR3 runs to 13 residues. CDR1 is SGDLS and CDR2 is YYNGEE in the germline V gene. Here the CDR3 reads CASSVDQNTEAFF. The CDR3 DNA reads TGTGCCAGCAGCGTAGACCAGAACACTGAAGCTTTCTTT. Full variable domain (outside the CDR3, taken from reference TRBV9 and TRBJ1-1): DSGVTQTPKHLITATGQRVTLRCSPRSGDLSVYWYQQSLDQGLQFLIQYYNGEERAKGNILERFSAQQFPDLHSELNLSSLELGDSALYFCASSVDQNTEAFFGQGTRLTVV.

In this sample, this clonotype turned up many times. The chain couples TRBV6-5 to TRBJ1-2, with 12 bases lining up with TRBD1. Germline lookup yields CDR1 MNHEY and CDR2 SVGAGI. Germline trimming cut 2 bases from V and 8 bases from J; bases unmatched to any gene: 0. This CDR3 is 13 amino acids long. The CDR3 spells CASSYGTGGGYTF. CDR3 bases: TGTGCCAGCAGTTACGGGACAGGGGGCGGCTACACCTTC.

The chain recombines TRBV24-1 with TRBJ1-1, with a possible D match to TRBD1 (6 bases). CDR1 is KGHDR, CDR2 SFDVKD, per germline. V lost 4 bases, J lost 6 bases, and 17 bases lay in between. The CDR3 sequence is 15 residues long. In nucleotides, the CDR3 is TGTGCCACCAGTGAGTCAGGGGCGAGGTCGGCTGAAGCTTTCTTT. Protein sequence: CATSESGARSAEAFF.

J is TRBJ1-1 and V is TRBV13; TRBD1 agrees at 9 bases. V dropped 6 bases and J dropped 1; count of bases not matched to a gene: 6. The CDR3 is 15 amino acids. CDR1 PRHDT and CDR2 FYEKMQ come from the germline V gene (reference sequence). The CDR3 loop reads CASRQTGGPNTEAFF. The CDR3 nucleotides are TGTGCCAGCAGACAGACAGGGGGACCGAACACTGAAGCTTTCTTT.

The chain links TRBV28 to TRBJ1-2; D unclear. V was trimmed by 5 bases and J by 4 bases, leaving 14 bases between them. The CDR3 extends over 14 amino acids. CDR1 is MDHEN, CDR2 SYDVKM, per germline. CDR3 in amino acids: CASSTGSGFYGYTF. The CDR3 nucleotides are TGTGCCAGCAGTACCGGGTCCGGTTTCTATGGCTACACCTTC.

The V call is TRBV10-3, the J call TRBJ2-3, with 9 bases identical to TRBD1. There are 15 residues in the CDR3. Trimming removed 4 bases from V and 6 bases from J; junction bases left unmatched: 8. Germline values: CDR1 ENHRY, CDR2 SYGVKD. The CDR3 sequence is CAISAGQGRIDTQYF. CDR3 DNA: TGTGCCATCAGTGCGGGACAGGGCCGGATTGATACGCAGTATTTT.

The chain joins TRBV20-1 to TRBJ2-7; D is unresolved. CDR3 size: 15 residues. CDR1 and CDR2 (germline): DFQATT, SNEGSKA (reference sequence). V was shortened by 0 bases and J by 4 bases, with 16 bases between the two germline ends. Here the CDR3 reads CSARDPLGNRYEQYF. In DNA form, the CDR3 reads TGCAGTGCTAGAGATCCCCTAGGTAATCGGTACGAGCAGTACTTC.